This T cell receptor (beta chain) comes out of a study of blood T cell repertoires in COVID-19. The data were produced by immunoSEQ multiplex PCR, yet TCRdb's version contains in-frame clones alone and is incomplete. Found here are around 140,000 clones, approximately 90% of them singletons; the top ten hold roughly 18%. Germline assignment: CDR1 MDHEN and CDR2 SYDVKM. The V and J ends lost 5 bases and 4 bases, in that order; junction bases with no gene match: 11. This CDR3 is 16 amino acids long. Sequencing was done on a sample of peripheral blood. V usage is TRBV28 and J usage is TRBJ2-7; 10 bases align to TRBD2. The sequence came from a middle-aged man with active or convalescent COVID-19. The CDR3 is CASSPGASGSVYEQYF. The CDR3 DNA reads as TGTGCCAGCAGTCCAGGGGCTAGCGGGAGTGTATACGAGCAGTACTTC.